The 6 T cell receptor beta chains below were found in one sample sequenced in a study of naive and memory T cell subsets. Both TRBC1 and TRBC2 were covered by a beta constant-region primer of two equimolar oligonucleotides. Using its own MiXCR run on the UMI-ligation and nested PCR reads, TCRdb lists one record per CDR3 protein. The sample records fewer than 30,000 distinct CDR3 sequences, approximately 12% being singletons. Material: effector memory CD4+ T cells from blood. Subset given: effector memory, CD45RA- CD27-. The receptors were gathered from a human donor in good health.

The chain uses TRBV12-3 or TRBV12-4 and TRBJ1-2; D remains unclear. The CDR3 is made up of 17 amino acids. The V end lost 2 bases, the J end lost 2 bases, and 18 bases lay between the germline ends. CDR3 nucleotides: TGTGCCAGCAGTTTATCCTCCCGGGCCTCGATAAACTATGGCTACACCTTC. Translated, it gives CASSLSSRASINYGYTF.

This clonotype was seen repeatedly, ten times or more. This chain uses TRBV14 with TRBJ1-6, with D possibly matching TRBD1 (5 bases). Germline V lookup: CDR1 SGHDN, CDR2 FVKESK. V was trimmed by 1 base and J by 5 bases, leaving 9 bases between them. The CDR3 length is 15 residues. DNA for the CDR3: TGTGCCAGCAGCCAAGGGACACATAATAATTCACCCCTCCACTTT. Its translation is CASSQGTHNNSPLHF.

The chain employs TRBV24-1 and TRBJ1-2; the D gene is possibly TRBD1 (6 bases). This CDR3 has 12 residues. Germline values: CDR1 KGHDR, CDR2 SFDVKD. The V gene lost 4 bases and the J gene lost 7 bases, with 9 bases spanning the gap. CDR3 bases: TGTGCCACCAGTGACACAGGGATTGGCTACACCTTC. Residues: CATSDTGIGYTF.

This clonotype appeared many times. The chain carries TRBV12-3 or TRBV12-4 and TRBJ2-2, with 14 bases that match TRBD2. V lost 3 bases to trimming and J lost 0 bases; unmatched junction nucleotides: 9. This CDR3 is built from 20 residues. For the CDR3, the DNA is TGTGCCAGCAGTTTCGCGCCCGGGACTAGCGGGAGAGCGAACACCGGGGAGCTGTTTTTT. Protein product: CASSFAPGTSGRANTGELFF.

The chain employs TRBV6-2 or TRBV6-3 and TRBJ1-3; D gene ambiguous. V was pared by 8 bases and J by 0 bases, with 5 bases between. CDR1 is MNHEY, CDR2 SVGEGT, per germline. The CDR3 totals 12 residues. The DNA for the CDR3 is TGTGCCAGCGCCATCTCTGGAAACACCATATATTTT. This codes for CASAISGNTIYF.

The rearrangement uses TRBV12-3 or TRBV12-4 and TRBJ2-1, with D tentatively TRBD2 (5 bases). The CDR3 has 16 residues. Trimming pared 4 bases from V and 3 bases from J, leaving 16 bases between. CDR3 loop: CASSYRGRADYNEQFF. CDR3 DNA sequence: TGTGCCAGCAGTTACCGGGGTCGGGCGGACTACAATGAGCAGTTCTTC.